A single sample gave rise to the 31 T cell receptor beta chains below, sequenced in a study of Ad26.COV2.S vaccination and SARS-CoV-2 variants listed by TCRdb under 2021. Receptor libraries were prepared by the immunoSEQ multiplex PCR assay. The table comes from immuneACCESS by way of TCRdb, which keeps in-frame sequences with V and J called. Part of the clones is missing from these tables; in studies checked, under half for an unresolved V gene and the rest for unknown reasons. For this sample the table gives about 350,000 clones, of which about 86% were detected only once. The ten most abundant clones make up over 8.5% of the sample. What this sample's treatment or condition label stands for: about 20 received Ad26.COV2.S at low or high dose, single or two shots; roughly 5 received placebo; per-sample allocation not given. Repertoires of vaccine and placebo recipients were sequenced from samples taken on day 63 after the first injection.

Sequencing used peripheral blood, obtained in a trial of Ad26.COV2.S vaccine versus placebo. These receptors originate from a person between 18 and 65 years old who received the Ad26.COV2.S COVID-19 vaccine or a placebo.

V gene TRBV29-1 combines with J gene TRBJ2-1; TRBD2 might be the D (5 bases). Germline CDR1 reads SQVTM; CDR2 reads ANQGSEA. V dropped 5 bases and J dropped 4 bases, with 9 bases sitting between them. The CDR3 runs to 12 residues. This CDR3 is CSVTKRYNEQFF. For the CDR3, the DNA is TGCAGCGTTACAAAGCGGTACAATGAGCAGTTCTTC.

The chain has TRBV28 and TRBJ1-4; no definite D call. Germline-derived CDR1 and CDR2 are MDHEN and SYDVKM. Between the trimmed V and J ends, which lost 4 bases and 0 bases, there was a span of 15 bases. CDR3 length equals 17 residues. The chain's CDR3 is CASSSPQDYTTNEKLFF. The DNA for the CDR3 is TGTGCCAGCAGTTCCCCCCAAGATTATACAACTAATGAAAAACTGTTTTTT. Combining the CDR3 with reference TRBV28 and TRBJ1-4 gives the whole variable domain DVKVTQSSRYLVKRTGEKVFLECVQDMDHENMFWYRQDPGLGLRLIYFSYDVKMKEKGDIPEGYSVSREKKERFSLILESASTNQTSMYLCASSSPQDYTTNEKLFFGSGTQLSVL.

This clone was counted once. V usage is TRBV6-2 or TRBV6-3 and J usage is TRBJ1-6; D not certain. CDR3 length equals 15 residues. V dropped 0 bases and J dropped 7 bases, with 10 bases sitting between them. Germline values: CDR1 MNHEY, CDR2 SVGEGT. CDR3 loop: CASSYSAGRNSPLHF. In nucleotides, the CDR3 is TGTGCCAGCAGTTACTCGGCAGGACGCAATTCACCCCTCCACTTT.

The J gene is TRBJ2-3, the V gene TRBV7-8; 8 bases are a match to TRBD2. Germline V CDR1 and CDR2: SGHVS, FQNEAQ. The J segment lost 0 bases and the V segment lost 5 bases, leaving 16 bases of the junction unmatched. The CDR3 has 19 residues. The CDR3 protein is CASSNSGVAGPSSTDTQYF. Here the CDR3 DNA reads TGTGCCAGCAGCAACTCCGGGGTAGCGGGGCCGAGTAGCACAGATACGCAGTATTTT.

This chain joins TRBV5-5 and TRBJ2-5; the D is unclear. Germline V lookup: CDR1 SGHKS, CDR2 YYEKEE (reference sequence). CDR3 size: 11 residues. Trimming pared 6 bases from V and 3 bases from J, leaving 6 bases between. The CDR3 here is CASTAEETQYF. CDR3 in DNA: TGTGCCAGCACCGCCGAAGAGACCCAGTACTTC.

In its sample, this clone was seen a few times. The CDR3 DNA reads TGCGCCAGCAGCAGGGGACAGGGGGCGATGAACACTGAAGCTTTCTTT. As protein: CASSRGQGAMNTEAFF. The chain has TRBV5-1 and TRBJ1-1, with 12 bases aligning to TRBD1. This CDR3 has 16 residues. With 4 bases clipped from V and 0 bases from J, the junction kept 4 bases outside the gene matches. Germline V gene sequence: CDR1 SGHRS, CDR2 YFSETQ.

The CDR3 bases are TGCGCCAGCAGCCCCGGGGCCCCGGGGGAAAAACTGTTTTTT. This codes for CASSPGAPGEKLFF. The chain carries TRBV4-3 and TRBJ1-4, with D perhaps matching TRBD1 (5 bases). The V end was cut by 4 bases, the J end by 8 bases, with 14 bases between. This CDR3 is built from 14 residues. CDR1 is LGHNA, CDR2 YSLEER, per germline.

The CDR3 here is CASSLDHSGFGELFF. Here the CDR3 DNA reads TGTGCCAGCAGCTTGGACCACTCAGGGTTCGGGGAGCTGTTTTTT. The rearrangement uses TRBV5-6 and TRBJ2-2; D is possibly TRBD1 (5 bases). Germline values: CDR1 SGHDT, CDR2 YYEEEE. This CDR3 comprises 15 residues. The V and J ends lost 0 bases and 7 bases respectively, with 13 bases between them.

This chain links TRBV4-3 with TRBJ1-2; D gene unclear. The CDR3 totals 12 residues. CDR1 is LGHNA, CDR2 YSLEER, per germline. The V end lost 5 bases, the J end lost 10 bases, and 14 bases lay between the germline ends. The DNA for the CDR3 is TGCGCCAGCAGCTTGGGCCCCCTGGACTACACCTTC. It translates to CASSLGPLDYTF.

This chain links TRBV15 with TRBJ2-5, with D unclear. Germline values: CDR1 LNHNV, CDR2 YYDKDF (reference sequence). The CDR3 is 13 residues long. V gave up 2 bases and J gave up 2 bases, with 6 bases separating them. The CDR3 DNA sequence: TGTGCCACCAGCAGAAATCCACAAGAGACCCAGTACTTC. Its translation is CATSRNPQETQYF.

J is TRBJ2-3 and V is TRBV5-4, with D unresolved. Germline assignment: CDR1 SGHNT and CDR2 YYREEE (reference sequence). Trimming left V 0 bases short and J 8 bases short, with 7 bases between. The CDR3 covers 12 residues. The DNA for the CDR3 is TGTGCCAGCAGCTTGGGGGGATCTACGCAGTATTTT. This translates into CASSLGGSTQYF.

In this sample, this clone turned up a few times. The rearrangement links TRBV3-1 (or the pseudogene TRBV3-2) to TRBJ2-1, with a possible D match to TRBD1 (5 bases). In germline, CDR1 is LGHDT, CDR2 YNNKEL (reference sequence). The CDR3 spans 14 residues. V was shortened by 4 bases and J by 5 bases, with 12 bases between the two germline ends. CDR3 in DNA: TGTGCCAGCAGCCCCCCAGGGTTCCACAATGAGCAGTTCTTC. Residues: CASSPPGFHNEQFF.

The genes are TRBV28 and TRBJ1-1; maybe TRBD1 (6 bases). Germline loops: CDR1 MDHEN, CDR2 SYDVKM. With 5 bases removed from V and 0 bases from J, the gap between germline ends came to 13 bases. The CDR3 sequence is 15 residues long. The CDR3 nucleotides read TGTGCCAGCAGTGACCAACAGGGTTTGAACACTGAAGCTTTCTTT. Protein: CASSDQQGLNTEAFF.

CDR3: CASSIVRQGLPEAFF. The CDR3 DNA reads as TGTGCCAGTAGTATAGTGAGACAGGGTCTCCCTGAAGCTTTCTTT. The gene calls are TRBV19 and TRBJ1-1; 7 nucleotides match TRBD1. Germline V gene data show CDR1 as LNHDA and CDR2 as SQIVND (reference sequence). The length of the CDR3 is 15 residues. Trimming took 1 base from V and 6 from J; bases not matched to a gene: 8. The whole variable domain, remainder taken from reference TRBV19 and TRBJ1-1, is DGGITQSPKYLFRKEGQNVTLSCEQNLNHDAMYWYRQDPGQGLRLIYYSQIVNDFQKGDIAEGYSVSREKKESFPLTVTSAQKNPTAFYLCASSIVRQGLPEAFFGQGTRLTVV.

The rearrangement links TRBV7-2 to TRBJ2-3, with TRBD2 as a possible D gene (5 bases). Germline assignment: CDR1 SGHTA and CDR2 FQGNSA. V was clipped by 5 bases and J by 6 bases, with 12 bases between them. The CDR3 sequence is 13 residues long. The CDR3, as DNA: TGTGCCAGCAGCGGGCGTAGCGTGGATACGCAGTATTTT. The encoded protein is CASSGRSVDTQYF.

This rearrangement joins TRBV19 to TRBJ1-5, with 11 bases lining up with TRBD1. Germline CDR1 is LNHDA and CDR2 is SQIVND (reference sequence). V was clipped by 3 bases and J by 4 bases; unmatched bases: 8. This CDR3 comprises 17 residues. The CDR3 nucleotides read TGTGCCAGTAGTATGGTCGCCGGGACAGGGGGTAATCAGCCCCAGCATTTT. Translation gives CASSMVAGTGGNQPQHF.

The V and J genes are TRBV2 and TRBJ1-3; D may be TRBD1 (5 bases). Per the germline V gene, CDR1 is SNHLY and CDR2 is FYNNEI. The CDR3 extends over 13 amino acids. Between the trimmed V and J ends, which lost 8 bases and 1 base, there was a span of 9 bases. The CDR3 reads CASSGGSGNTIYF. The CDR3 bases are TGTGCCAGCTCCGGGGGGTCTGGAAACACCATATATTTT. Filled out from reference TRBV2 and TRBJ1-3, the complete variable domain reads EPEVTQTPSHQVTQMGQEVILRCVPISNHLYFYWYRQILGQKVEFLVSFYNNEISEKSEIFDDQFSVERPDGSNFTLKIRSTKLEDSAMYFCASSGGSGNTIYFGEGSWLTVV.

The table lists this clone with a few counts. This chain connects TRBV9 to TRBJ2-3; no firm D call. The CDR3 spans 14 residues. V was shortened by 2 bases and J by 1 base, with 8 bases between the two germline ends. The V gene's germline CDR1 is SGDLS and CDR2 YYNGEE. The CDR3 DNA follows: TGTGCCAGCAGCGTTTCGACGCGCACAGATACGCAGTATTTT. Its protein product is CASSVSTRTDTQYF. Supplemented by reference TRBV9 and TRBJ2-3, the full variable domain reads DSGVTQTPKHLITATGQRVTLRCSPRSGDLSVYWYQQSLDQGLQFLIQYYNGEERAKGNILERFSAQQFPDLHSELNLSSLELGDSALYFCASSVSTRTDTQYFGPGTRLTVL.

The chain recombines TRBV12-3 or TRBV12-4 with TRBJ1-4; D may be TRBD1 (6 bases). The CDR3 is made up of 13 amino acids. Trimming removed 8 bases at V and 5 bases at J, with 12 bases between. CDR3: CASRGQLNEKLFF. CDR3 coding DNA: TGTGCCAGCCGCGGACAGTTGAATGAAAAACTGTTTTTT.

The chain is built from TRBV11-3 and TRBJ2-2; weak D call: TRBD2 (6 bases). Looked up from germline, CDR1 is SGHNT and CDR2 is YENEEA. Between the trimmed V and J ends, which lost 4 bases and 6 bases, there was a span of 15 bases. The length of the CDR3 is 15 residues. CDR3 sequence (DNA): TGTGCCAGCAGCTCCAGTGGGGGGTCCGCCGGGGAGCTGTTTTTT. It is translated as CASSSSGGSAGELFF.

The rearrangement uses TRBV4-3 and TRBJ2-1; 10 bases line up with TRBD2. Germline trimming cut 0 bases from V and 9 bases from J; bases unmatched to any gene: 11. The germline V gene has CDR1 LGHNA and CDR2 YSLEER. This CDR3 has 17 amino acids. This CDR3 reads CASSQELAGFLKVEQFF. The CDR3 DNA follows: TGCGCCAGCAGCCAAGAACTAGCGGGATTTCTTAAGGTTGAGCAGTTCTTC.

The chain is built from TRBV11-3 and TRBJ2-3; D is unresolved. Trimming shortened V by 4 bases and J by 6 bases, and 14 bases separated the two germline ends. The CDR3 length is 14 residues. The V gene's germline CDR1 is SGHNT and CDR2 YENEEA. CDR3 sequence: CASSSTRVGDTQYF. The CDR3 DNA follows: TGTGCCAGCAGCTCAACCCGGGTGGGGGATACGCAGTATTTT.

A remark on this clone: Within the sample, other DNA sequences also encode this same CDR3. The chain couples TRBV27 to TRBJ1-5; D is uncertain. V lost 6 bases and J lost 3, with 9 bases in between. This CDR3 comprises 13 residues. CDR1 MNHEY and CDR2 SMNVEV come from the germline V gene (reference sequence). The CDR3 spells CASSLTLNQPQHF. The CDR3 coding sequence is TGTGCCAGCAGCTTGACGCTCAATCAGCCCCAGCATTTT.

This chain links TRBV3-1 (or the pseudogene TRBV3-2) with TRBJ2-1; D assignment may be TRBD1 or TRBD2 (5 bases each). Deletions cut 0 bases from V and 10 bases from J, with 16 bases between. This CDR3 region has 15 residues. Germline V lookup: CDR1 LGHDT, CDR2 YNNKEL (reference sequence). CDR3: CASSQDIRLGTEQFF. The CDR3 DNA reads as TGTGCCAGCAGCCAAGATATAAGATTGGGGACCGAGCAGTTCTTC.

The rearrangement uses TRBV19 and TRBJ1-4; possible D gene TRBD1, 5 bases. The CDR3 is 15 residues long. V lost 4 bases to trimming and J lost 3 bases, with 12 bases between them. Germline-derived CDR1 and CDR2 are LNHDA and SQIVND (reference sequence). CDR3 DNA sequence: TGTGCCAGTAGTAAAAGTGGGACGCCTAATGAAAAACTGTTTTTT. Protein: CASSKSGTPNEKLFF.

The CDR3 loop is CASSEGGDEKLFF. The CDR3 DNA follows: TGTGCCAGCAGTGAAGGGGGGGATGAAAAACTGTTTTTT. The chain is built from TRBV2 and TRBJ1-4; a possible D gene is TRBD1 (5 bases). This CDR3 region has 13 residues. Germline CDR1 SNHLY, CDR2 FYNNEI. V gave up 1 base and J gave up 6 bases, with 6 bases separating them.

V is TRBV6-2 or TRBV6-3 and J is TRBJ1-1; 11 bases align to TRBD1. V gave up 2 bases and J gave up 9 bases; unmatched junction bases: 5. The CDR3 length is 14 residues. Looked up from germline, CDR1 is MNHEY and CDR2 is SVGEGT. CDR3 DNA sequence: TGTGCCAGCAGTTACGGTGGACAGGGGGCGAAAGCTTTCTTT. Residues: CASSYGGQGAKAFF.

The chain uses TRBV24-1 and TRBJ1-5; D is undetermined. V was shortened by 12 bases and J by 9 bases, with 8 bases between the two germline ends. This CDR3 has 9 amino acids. Germline values: CDR1 KGHDR, CDR2 SFDVKD. The CDR3, as DNA: TGTGCCCGGTTGGGGCCCCAGCATTTT. Translated, it gives CARLGPQHF.

This clone was found a few times. The genes are TRBV27 and TRBJ2-7; D remains unclear. Trimming pared 0 bases from V and 1 base from J, leaving 10 bases between. The CDR3 is made up of 15 amino acids. Germline lookup yields CDR1 MNHEY and CDR2 SMNVEV (reference sequence). The CDR3 sequence is CASSLSWQNSYEQYF. CDR3 nucleotide sequence: TGTGCCAGCAGTTTATCGTGGCAGAATTCCTACGAGCAGTACTTC.

The chain has TRBV6-5 and TRBJ2-7; D may match TRBD1 or TRBD2 (5 bases each). Germline V CDR1 and CDR2: MNHEY, SVGAGI. Trimming took off 5 bases at V and 3 bases at J, with 14 bases between the two ends. This CDR3 is 14 amino acids long. CDR3 bases: TGTGCCAGCAGTACGGGGACGTTACTCTACGAGCAGTACTTC. Amino acid sequence: CASSTGTLLYEQYF.

The chain uses TRBV5-5 and TRBJ1-2, with TRBD1 matching 9 bases. Trimming removed 1 base from V and 3 bases from J; junction bases left unmatched: 10. Per germline, CDR1 SGHKS and CDR2 YYEKEE (reference sequence). This CDR3 contains 17 residues. CDR3 nucleotides: TGTGCCAGCAGCTTGACTCCGGGACAGGGTCTTTACTATGGCTACACCTTC. Translated: CASSLTPGQGLYYGYTF.